The 18 T cell receptor beta chains in this list originate from one sample, sequenced in a study of T cells in Graves' hyperthyroidism and ophthalmopathy. Amplification targeted TCR beta CDR3 regions from RNA transcripts. The primer set for the first-round RT-PCR of the TCR CDR3 was HTBI. TCRdb independently ran MiXCR on the multiplex PCR reads; one entry per CDR3 protein. Of around 520,000 distinct CDR3 sequences in the sample, less than 15% were seen once. The specimen was blood. The receptors were gathered from a woman in her thirties or forties with Graves' hyperthyroidism.

V usage is TRBV7-3 and J usage is TRBJ1-5, with D unresolved. Trimming pared 3 bases from V and 0 bases from J, leaving 27 bases between. From germline, CDR1 is SGHTA and CDR2 FQGTGA. This CDR3 has 21 amino acids. The CDR3 loop is CASSFFSWHHELQYSNQPQHF. Here the CDR3 DNA reads TGTGCCAGCAGCTTTTTCAGTTGGCATCATGAGCTACAATATAGCAATCAGCCCCAGCATTTT.

This clonotype was counted ten times or more. The rearrangement links TRBV20-1 to TRBJ2-3, with 8 bases matching TRBD2. The CDR3 has 16 amino acids. In germline, CDR1 is DFQATT, CDR2 SNEGSKA (reference sequence). After removal of 6 bases from V and 4 bases from J, the junction contained 15 bases not matched to a gene. CDR3 residues: CSAQFSGISGADTQYF. The CDR3 DNA follows: TGCAGTGCCCAGTTTAGCGGGATTTCGGGCGCAGATACGCAGTATTTT.

This clonotype was picked up many times. This chain uses TRBV2 with TRBJ2-5, with 11 bases identical to TRBD2. This CDR3 spans 16 amino acids. V trimming: 5 bases; J trimming: 4 bases; junction bases outside the gene matches: 9. Germline V gene data show CDR1 as SNHLY and CDR2 as FYNNEI. The CDR3 coding sequence is TGTGCCAGCAGTAAACCGCCGGGACTAGCGGCAGAGACCCAGTACTTC. Protein product: CASSKPPGLAAETQYF.

The chain is built from TRBV20-1 and TRBJ2-6; the D call may be TRBD1 or TRBD2 (5 bases each). Germline CDR1 reads DFQATT; CDR2 reads SNEGSKA (reference sequence). The CDR3 extends over 18 amino acids. Trimming pared 3 bases from V and 1 base from J, leaving 19 bases between. Here the CDR3 DNA reads TGCAGTGCTAGGGAAGACGGGGACGGAAGTTCTGGGGCCAACGTCCTGACTTTC. Translating it yields CSAREDGDGSSGANVLTF.

This clonotype was seen more than once but under ten times. The gene calls are TRBV2 and TRBJ2-5, with 7 nucleotides matching TRBD2. The germline CDR1 and CDR2 sequences are SNHLY and FYNNEI. V shed 0 bases and J 4 bases; nucleotides not matched to a gene: 14. CDR3 size: 18 residues. CDR3 bases: TGTGCCAGCAGTGAAGCCTTCCTTCGGCAGGGCGGGGGAGAGACCCAGTACTTC. The encoded protein is CASSEAFLRQGGGETQYF.

This clonotype was detected many times. This sequence joins TRBV28 and TRBJ2-7, with 8 bases matching TRBD1. Germline loops: CDR1 MDHEN, CDR2 SYDVKM. The length of the CDR3 is 14 residues. The ends lost 10 bases at V and 5 bases at J; junction bases unmatched: 13. The CDR3 DNA sequence: TGTGCCACCTCCTCCAGGGGGCCCTGGGACGAGCAGTACTTC. Translating gives CATSSRGPWDEQYF.

This clonotype was seen repeatedly, ten times or more. This sequence joins TRBV3-1 and TRBJ1-2; D call uncertain. The germline gives CDR1 LGHDT, CDR2 YNNKEL (reference sequence). CDR3 length: 14 amino acids. Trimming stripped 1 base from V and 8 bases from J, with 14 bases between. The CDR3, as DNA: TGTGCCAGCAGCCAAGGCTCTACACGGAGGGGCTACACCTTC. Residues: CASSQGSTRRGYTF.

This clonotype was recorded at least ten times. J is TRBJ2-1 and V is TRBV12-3 or TRBV12-4; tentatively, D is TRBD1 or TRBD2 (5 bases each). The CDR3 spans 12 residues. The V end lost 6 bases, the J end lost 6 bases, and 9 bases lay between the germline ends. The CDR3 nucleotides read TGTGCCAGCAGAAGAGGGGTCAATGAGCAGTTCTTC. It translates to CASRRGVNEQFF.

The chain couples TRBV5-1 to TRBJ2-5; D may be TRBD2 (6 bases). The germline gives CDR1 SGHRS, CDR2 YFSETQ. This CDR3 comprises 15 residues. Trimming cost V 1 base and J 2 bases, with 12 bases left between them. CDR3 coding DNA: TGCGCCAGCAGCTTGTACGGGAGTGAACAAGAGACCCAGTACTTC. Translation: CASSLYGSEQETQYF.

The rearrangement uses TRBV6-1 and TRBJ2-1; D might be TRBD2 (6 bases). V gave up 3 bases and J gave up 3 bases, with 21 bases separating them. Per germline, CDR1 MNHNS and CDR2 SASEGT. This CDR3 region has 18 residues. This CDR3 reads CASSDPQWRAKLYNEQFF. For the CDR3, the DNA is TGTGCCAGCAGTGATCCCCAGTGGAGGGCCAAGCTCTACAATGAGCAGTTCTTC.

In its sample, this clonotype was seen a few times. A junction end diverges from the germline sequence, so it may reflect a read error. The chain couples TRBV5-6 to TRBJ2-7, with D perhaps given as TRBD1 or TRBD2 (5 bases each). Germline CDR1 reads SGHDT; CDR2 reads YYEEEE. This CDR3 contains 13 residues. Here the CDR3 reads CASSPWDQGEQYF. In DNA, the CDR3 is TGCGCCAGCAGCCCATGGGACCAGGGCGAGCAGTACTTC.

This clonotype has at least ten counts. The rearrangement uses TRBV19 and TRBJ2-5; 10 positions match TRBD2. This CDR3 is built from 15 residues. The junction had 11 bases not matched to a gene; V was cut back by 6 bases and J by 7 bases. From germline, CDR1 is LNHDA and CDR2 SQIVND (reference sequence). The CDR3 nucleotides read TGTGCCAGTAGCGCGACTAGCGGGCTTGGGGGGACCCAGTACTTC. This encodes CASSATSGLGGTQYF.

This clonotype was detected many times. The rearrangement joins TRBV6-1 to TRBJ2-7, with 9 bases lining up with TRBD2. The germline gives CDR1 MNHNS, CDR2 SASEGT. Germline trimming cut 3 bases from V and 6 bases from J; bases unmatched to any gene: 6. The CDR3 is 14 amino acids. CDR3: CASSDPGLAGEQYF. The CDR3 DNA reads TGTGCCAGCAGTGACCCGGGACTAGCTGGCGAGCAGTACTTC.

This clonotype appeared a few times. J is TRBJ1-1 and V is TRBV7-8; no reliable D call. The length of the CDR3 is 15 residues. Deletions cut 5 bases from V and 0 bases from J, with 13 bases between. Germline values: CDR1 SGHVS, CDR2 FQNEAQ. CDR3 nucleotides: TGTGCCAGCAGCCCAAGGCCGGTGATGAACACTGAAGCTTTCTTT. Translation gives CASSPRPVMNTEAFF.

The chain couples TRBV27 to TRBJ2-1; 8 nucleotides align to TRBD2. The V gene end was trimmed by 5 bases and the J gene end by 4 bases; junction bases not matched to a gene: 10. Germline lookup yields CDR1 MNHEY and CDR2 SMNVEV (reference sequence). This CDR3 is built from 16 residues. As DNA, the CDR3 is TGTGCCAGCAGTCCGGGAGGGGGTATTGCGTACAATGAGCAGTTCTTC. This sequence encodes CASSPGGGIAYNEQFF.

The gene calls are TRBV6-2 or TRBV6-3 and TRBJ1-6; no firm D call. The CDR3 is 16 residues long. Trimming stripped 6 bases from V and 0 bases from J, with 12 bases between. CDR1 and CDR2 from the germline V gene are MNHEY and SVGEGT. CDR3 sequence reads: CASRVGVVSYNSPLHF. The CDR3 bases are TGTGCCAGCAGAGTTGGGGTCGTCTCCTATAATTCACCCCTCCACTTT.

In this sample, this clonotype turned up many times. This chain links TRBV30 with TRBJ1-2; TRBD1 aligns across 8 bases. V shed 2 bases and J 4 bases; nucleotides not matched to a gene: 3. CDR1 GTSNPN and CDR2 SVGIG come from the germline V gene (reference sequence). This CDR3 is built from 13 residues. This CDR3 reads CAWSTGGGYGYTF. The DNA of the CDR3 is TGTGCCTGGAGTACAGGGGGAGGCTATGGCTACACCTTC. Variable domain in full (rest from reference TRBV30 and TRBJ1-2): SQTIHQWPATLVQPVGSPLSLECTVEGTSNPNLYWYRQAAGRGLQLLFYSVGIGQISSEVPQNLSASRPQDRQFILSSKKLLLSDSGFYLCAWSTGGGYGYTFGSGTRLTVV.

This sequence joins TRBV14 and TRBJ1-1, with D perhaps matching TRBD1 (5 bases). The germline gives CDR1 SGHDN, CDR2 FVKESK. The CDR3 is 14 amino acids. V was pared by 2 bases and J by 4 bases, with 11 bases between. DNA of the CDR3: TGTGCCAGCAGCCAACCAGGGTTCGGCACTGAAGCTTTCTTT. It yields the protein CASSQPGFGTEAFF.